A single TCR beta chain is shown here with its context. The sample comes from a study of blood T cell repertoires in COVID-19. Background on the study: Whether acute or convalescent, the COVID-19 samples came from the United States, Italy and Spain. In each case, the material was cDNA or gDNA derived from T cells, B-cell-depleted T cells, or PBMCs.

As processed by the authors: Reference gene primer amplification gave estimated nucleated cell counts. Using immunoSEQ multiplex PCR, the repertoire was profiled, and TCRdb retains in-frame clones only, with some absent. V and J calls and clone size are given by that table; D and trimming were obtained from the DNA. The sample lists roughly 250,000 clones, around nine tenths seen once, with 2% to 2.5% in the top ten. In germline, CDR1 is SNHLY, CDR2 FYNNEI. Trimming left V 11 bases short and J 5 bases short, with 16 bases between. This CDR3 contains 12 residues. The clonotype originates from a woman in her forties who had recovered from COVID-19. Input material: peripheral blood. This chain links TRBV2 with TRBJ2-7, with D unresolved. CDR3: CAGSIFQDEQYF. CDR3 nucleotides: TGTGCCGGATCCATTTTTCAGGACGAGCAGTACTTC.